Below, 8 T cell receptor beta chains from the same sample are listed, as sequenced in a study of T cells in Graves' hyperthyroidism and ophthalmopathy. Amplified regions were TCR beta CDR3 sequences from RNA transcripts. Primed by the HTBI set, a first-round RT-PCR was run on the TCR CDR3. MiXCR was run by TCRdb on the multiplex PCR reads, yielding one entry per CDR3 protein. This repertoire shows over 700,000 distinct CDR3 sequences, 35% found once; its top ten account for approximately 31%. Sequenced: blood. Receptors originate from a woman between 40 and 50 years old with Graves' hyperthyroidism.

This clonotype showed up many times. The chain recombines TRBV19 with TRBJ1-1, with D possibly TRBD1 on 6 matching bases. Germline V gene lookup returns CDR1 LNHDA and CDR2 SQIVND (reference sequence). The CDR3 runs to 15 residues. V dropped 2 bases and J dropped 6 bases, with 16 bases sitting between them. CDR3 nucleotide sequence: TGTGCCAGTAGTATATTCCCCACAGGGCGCGCTGAAGCTTTCTTT. It yields the protein CASSIFPTGRAEAFF.

On this clonotype: This sequence may be a read error, since a much larger clone differs from it by one base. The rearrangement links TRBV19 to TRBJ1-2; 7 bases match TRBD1. The germline CDR1 and CDR2 sequences are LNHDA and SQIVND (reference sequence). The CDR3 is made up of 15 amino acids. In DNA, the CDR3 is TGCGCCAGCAGCCCAGCTGAGGGACAGTTCTATGGCCACACCTTC. Translation: CASSPAEGQFYGHTF.

This clonotype was seen ten or more times. J is TRBJ1-4 and V is TRBV20-1; 11 bases are a match to TRBD1. This CDR3 spans 13 amino acids. Germline V CDR1 and CDR2: DFQATT, SNEGSKA (reference sequence). The J segment lost 8 bases and the V segment lost 7 bases, leaving 6 bases of the junction unmatched. The chain's CDR3 is CSVPGQGDEKLFF. Here the CDR3 DNA reads TGCAGTGTTCCGGGACAGGGGGACGAAAAACTGTTTTTT.

The chain employs TRBV4-3 and TRBJ2-1; D remains ambiguous. Germline V gene sequence: CDR1 LGHNA, CDR2 YSLEER. The CDR3 extends over 14 amino acids. Trimming took 0 bases from V and 6 from J, leaving 9 bases between them. In DNA form, the CDR3 reads TGCGCCAGCAGCCAAGAAAAGGCCACCAATGAGCAGTTCTTC. Its protein is CASSQEKATNEQFF.

There are a few counts of this clonotype. J is TRBJ2-7 and V is TRBV6-2 or TRBV6-3; 11 bases are shared with TRBD1. The germline V gene encodes CDR1 MNHEY and CDR2 SVGEGT. Trimming took 2 bases from V and 3 from J; bases not matched to a gene: 9. This CDR3 contains 17 residues. CDR3 nucleotide sequence: TGTGCCAGCAGTTACCAGGACAGGGGGCGCGTTAACTACGAGCAGTACTTC. Translated: CASSYQDRGRVNYEQYF.

DNA of the CDR3: TGCGCCAGCAGAGGGGGAATAGTTAATGAAAAACTGTTTTTT. Residues: CASRGGIVNEKLFF. The rearrangement uses TRBV5-1 and TRBJ1-4; tentative D call: TRBD1 (6 bases). The germline CDR1 and CDR2 sequences are SGHRS and YFSETQ. This CDR3 comprises 14 residues. V lost 5 bases and J lost 4, with 12 bases in between.

In this sample, this clonotype turned up many times. CDR3: CASSMASLDYTF. In DNA, the CDR3 is TGTGCCAGCAGTATGGCGTCCCTGGACTACACCTTC. The chain recombines TRBV25-1 with TRBJ1-2; D gene ambiguous. The V gene lost 5 bases and the J gene lost 10 bases, with 14 bases spanning the gap. The CDR3 loop spans 12 amino acids. Germline V gene lookup returns CDR1 MGHDK and CDR2 SYGVNS.

The chain uses TRBV15 and TRBJ1-2; no clear D gene. The CDR3 is 14 residues long. Germline CDR1 and CDR2: LNHNV and YYDKDF (reference sequence). Trimming pared 3 bases from V and 4 bases from J, leaving 12 bases between. The CDR3: CATSSYVRAYGYTF. Here the CDR3 DNA reads TGTGCCACCAGCAGTTACGTACGGGCCTATGGCTACACCTTC.